The following is a T cell receptor beta chain sequence with its context. Antigen unknown. Healthy HIV-negative adults with no recent acute infections or vaccinations were recruited as donors. The CDR3 length is 14 residues. Trimming removed 5 bases from V and 4 bases from J, with 17 bases in between. The germline CDR1 and CDR2 sequences are SQVTM and ANQGSEA. Using immunoSEQ multiplex PCR, the repertoire was profiled, and TCRdb retains in-frame clones only, with some absent. Of around 2.5 million clones listed, 80% to 95% are singletons. The data originate from a study of shared clonotypes between healthy human individuals. Findings and limits, study-wide: Represented genetic and exposure-history diversity was restricted by having few donors. Researchers found naive subsets generally carried larger estimated richness than memory subsets.

This chain uses TRBV29-1 with TRBJ2-5, with a possible D match to TRBD2 (6 bases). This TCR derives from a young man in good health. Some clones in this sample may be carry-over from other donors' samples. The material sequenced was naive CD4+ T cells from PBMCs. This sample's subset: CD45RA+ positively selected. CDR3 residues: CSVSISSGGETQYF. In DNA form, the CDR3 reads TGCAGCGTTTCAATATCGTCCGGGGGAGAGACCCAGTACTTC.